Listed below are T cell receptor beta chains from one sample, sequenced in a study of human T cells and chemical hapten exposure. TCRdb reprocessed the RACE reads with MiXCR, giving one entry per CDR3 protein. This table has tens of thousands of distinct CDR3 sequences, approximately 12% appearing once. The starting material was whole blood, obtained in connection with sensitization to the hapten diphenylcyclopropenone (DPC). These receptors came from a woman between 40 and 55 years old with alopecia areata. Some clones in this sample may be carry-over from other donors' samples. The CDR3 runs from the conserved cysteine through the conserved F or W. Fields, in order: J gene, V gene, clone size, CDR3 protein. Clone size is stated in some rows and not others, as once, few, many or a class when expanded.

J: TRBJ2-3; V: TRBV28; size: many; CDR3: CASSPGLGGTQYF
J: TRBJ1-4; V: TRBV7-8; size: NA; CDR3: CASTPTSRSNEKLFF
J: TRBJ2-5; V: TRBV7-9; size: many; CDR3: CASSARLAGAHQETQYF
J: TRBJ2-3; V: TRBV11-2; size: NA; CDR3: CASSFGETDTQYF
J: TRBJ2-1; V: TRBV6-2/TRBV6-3; size: few; CDR3: CASSYPNEQFF
J: TRBJ1-4; V: TRBV7-9; size: few; CDR3: CASSVRREKLFF
J: TRBJ1-1; V: TRBV6-2/TRBV6-3; size: NA; CDR3: CASSYSVFWDYEAFF
J: TRBJ1-2; V: TRBV27; size: many; CDR3: CASGIGGGYYGYTF
J: TRBJ2-7; V: TRBV28; size: few; CDR3: CASSFGSPSSEQYF
J: TRBJ2-5; V: TRBV7-9; size: many; CDR3: CASRPGNQETQYF
J: TRBJ2-5; V: TRBV28; size: NA; CDR3: CASRPSGSETQYF
J: TRBJ2-1; V: TRBV5-1; size: many; CDR3: CASSLAAGVEQFF
J: TRBJ1-5; V: TRBV12-3/TRBV12-4; size: many; CDR3: CASSSSSDRGGNQPQHF
J: TRBJ1-5; V: TRBV6-2/TRBV6-3; size: many; CDR3: CASSYMGNQPQHF
J: TRBJ1-1; V: TRBV5-1; size: few; CDR3: CASSLGTGALRGTEAFF